Following are 17 T cell receptor beta chains from one sample sequenced in a study of T cells in Graves' hyperthyroidism and ophthalmopathy. Researchers amplified the TCR beta CDR3 regions from RNA transcripts. Using the HTBI primer set, a first-round RT-PCR was run on the TCR CDR3. TCRdb independently ran MiXCR on the multiplex PCR reads; one entry per CDR3 protein. The sample consists of hundreds of thousands of distinct CDR3 sequences, around 21% of them appearing once. Sequenced: blood. All receptors come from a young man with Graves' ophthalmopathy.

Only a few counts were recorded for this clonotype. The chain employs TRBV14 and TRBJ2-1; TRBD2 matches at 11 bases. Germline V lookup: CDR1 SGHDN, CDR2 FVKESK. The trim removed 3 bases at V and 5 bases at J, leaving 6 bases unmatched. There are 16 residues in the CDR3. The CDR3 DNA sequence: TGTGCCAGCAGCCACCAAACTAGCGGGAGAAACAATGAGCAGTTCTTC. Translating it yields CASSHQTSGRNNEQFF.

This clonotype was seen only a few times. The J gene is TRBJ2-5, the V gene TRBV25-1; D ambiguous. The germline gives CDR1 MGHDK, CDR2 SYGVNS. This CDR3 has 14 amino acids. Trimming took off 0 bases at V and 9 bases at J, with 14 bases between the two ends. The CDR3 nucleotides are TGTGCCAGCAGTGAATATCTTGATCGAAGACCCCAGTACTTC. Encoded protein: CASSEYLDRRPQYF.

The CDR3 loop is CASSMGLVYEQYF. The CDR3 DNA is TGTGCCAGCAGTATGGGACTAGTCTACGAGCAGTACTTC. The gene calls are TRBV6-2 or TRBV6-3 and TRBJ2-7, with 8 bases lining up with TRBD2. V shed 5 bases and J 3 bases; nucleotides not matched to a gene: 3. This CDR3 comprises 13 residues. In germline, CDR1 is MNHEY, CDR2 SVGEGT.

V usage is TRBV7-9 and J usage is TRBJ1-2, with D uncertain. Trimming left V 4 bases short and J 5 bases short, with 14 bases between. The CDR3 contains 14 residues. CDR1 SEHNR and CDR2 FQNEAQ come from the germline V gene (reference sequence). The CDR3 DNA reads as TGTGCCAGCAGCTCCCGACCGAAGTTTTATGGCTACACCTTC. It codes for CASSSRPKFYGYTF.

This clonotype was recorded a few times. This chain links TRBV7-9 with TRBJ1-4, with D perhaps TRBD1 (6 bases). The CDR3 extends over 15 amino acids. The V end lost 7 bases, the J end lost 5 bases, and 17 bases lay between the germline ends. The germline gives CDR1 SEHNR, CDR2 FQNEAQ (reference sequence). The CDR3 sequence is CASTPGQLGNEKLFF. CDR3 coding DNA: TGTGCCAGCACCCCGGGACAACTTGGGAATGAAAAACTGTTTTTT.

This clonotype came up once. V gene TRBV30 combines with J gene TRBJ2-7, with 7 bases lining up with TRBD1. The CDR3 extends over 14 amino acids. Germline CDR1 GTSNPN, CDR2 SVGIG (reference sequence). Trimming at V came to 3 bases and at J to 1 base, leaving 6 bases not matched to a gene. The CDR3, as DNA: TGTGCCTGGAGACTACCAGGGGGTTCCTACGAGCAGTACTTC. Residues: CAWRLPGGSYEQYF. The variable domain in full, with the rest retrieved from reference TRBV30 and TRBJ2-7, is SQTIHQWPATLVQPVGSPLSLECTVEGTSNPNLYWYRQAAGRGLQLLFYSVGIGQISSEVPQNLSASRPQDRQFILSSKKLLLSDSGFYLCAWRLPGGSYEQYFGPGTRLTVT.

This clonotype was detected many times. This sequence joins TRBV15 and TRBJ1-2; D possibly corresponds to TRBD1 (5 bases). Per the germline V gene, CDR1 is LNHNV and CDR2 is YYDKDF (reference sequence). The CDR3 extends over 15 amino acids. Trimming left V 1 base short and J 8 bases short, with 17 bases between. CDR3 coding DNA: TGTGCCACCAGCAGAGGATTCGGCAGGGTAGACGGCTACACCTTC. As protein: CATSRGFGRVDGYTF.

This chain uses TRBV14 with TRBJ2-5; 7 bases agree with TRBD2. The V segment lost 4 bases and the J segment 2 bases; nucleotides outside the gene matches: 7. The germline CDR1 and CDR2 sequences are SGHDN and FVKESK. The CDR3 is 15 residues long. CDR3 in DNA: TGTGCCAGCAGCCGGAACCTAGCGGTACAAGAGACCCAGTACTTC. Translation: CASSRNLAVQETQYF.

V and J are TRBV30 and TRBJ2-7; D is unresolved. Germline CDR1 and CDR2: GTSNPN and SVGIG (reference sequence). The CDR3 covers 14 residues. Trimming removed 0 bases from V and 0 bases from J, with 9 bases in between. The CDR3 loop reads CAWSVPESSYEQYF. The CDR3 nucleotides are TGTGCCTGGAGTGTGCCGGAGAGCTCCTACGAGCAGTACTTC.

This chain connects TRBV27 to TRBJ2-7; 11 nucleotides line up with TRBD2. The CDR3 spans 14 residues. With V trimmed by 6 bases and J by 3 bases, 4 bases remained unmatched. Germline V gene lookup returns CDR1 MNHEY and CDR2 SMNVEV (reference sequence). DNA of the CDR3: TGTGCCAGCAGGCCGGGACTAGCGGACTACGAGCAGTACTTC. Encoded protein: CASRPGLADYEQYF.

This clonotype was counted only a few times. The rearrangement uses TRBV5-6 and TRBJ1-5; D remains ambiguous. This CDR3 spans 12 amino acids. V shed 3 bases and J shed 6 bases, with 7 bases lying between them. The germline CDR1 and CDR2 sequences are SGHDT and YYEEEE. The CDR3 protein is CASSWVCQPQHF. The CDR3 nucleotides read TGTGCCAGCAGCTGGGTTTGTCAGCCCCAGCATTTT.

This clonotype was found a few times. This chain uses TRBV25-1 with TRBJ2-7; D is ambiguous. CDR3 length: 13 residues. The germline gives CDR1 MGHDK, CDR2 SYGVNS. V dropped 0 bases and J dropped 5 bases, with 8 bases sitting between them. CDR3 nucleotides: TGTGCCAGCAGTGAATATGGCCGAAACGAGCAGTACTTC. Translating gives CASSEYGRNEQYF.

The table lists this clonotype with many counts. The chain has TRBV18 and TRBJ1-6, with D possibly matching TRBD1 (5 bases). The germline CDR1 and CDR2 sequences are KGHSH and LQKENI. V was pared by 5 bases and J by 1 base, with 6 bases between. The CDR3 has 14 residues. CDR3 amino acids: CASSEGSYNSPLHF. CDR3 in DNA: TGTGCCAGCTCAGAGGGGTCCTATAATTCACCCCTCCACTTT.

The chain links TRBV19 to TRBJ1-2; no firm D call. V was clipped by 5 bases and J by 2 bases, with 18 bases between them. Germline CDR1 reads LNHDA; CDR2 reads SQIVND (reference sequence). The length of the CDR3 is 16 residues. CDR3 DNA sequence: TGTGCCAGTAGTCCGACTGACAACCGTTTAAACTATGGCTACACCTTC. It is translated as CASSPTDNRLNYGYTF.

This clonotype has more than one count but fewer than ten. This chain links TRBV2 with TRBJ2-1, with 9 bases lining up with TRBD2. CDR1 is SNHLY and CDR2 is FYNNEI in the germline V gene. This CDR3 has 16 amino acids. V trimming: 0 bases; J trimming: 4 bases; junction bases outside the gene matches: 4. For the CDR3, the DNA is TGTGCCAGCAGTGAAGCGGTGCTAGCGGGGTACAATGAGCAGTTCTTC. Protein sequence: CASSEAVLAGYNEQFF.

The chain combines TRBV6-1 with TRBJ2-7, with a possible D match to TRBD1 (5 bases). The germline V and J ends were trimmed by 6 bases and 0 bases, with 12 bases remaining between them. The CDR3 consists of 14 residues. Germline V gives CDR1 MNHNS, CDR2 SASEGT. Written as DNA, the CDR3 is TGTGCCAGCAGAGAGAGGACAAGCTCCTACGAGCAGTACTTC. Amino acid sequence: CASRERTSSYEQYF.

This clonotype was counted many times. The rearrangement uses TRBV30 and TRBJ1-2; 8 nucleotides agree with TRBD1. V gave up 4 bases and J gave up 0 bases; unmatched junction bases: 4. The germline CDR1 and CDR2 sequences are GTSNPN and SVGIG (reference sequence). The length of the CDR3 is 14 residues. CDR3 nucleotides: TGTGCCTGGAAGAGGACAGGGCCTAACTATGGCTACACCTTC. Protein sequence: CAWKRTGPNYGYTF.